The rows below give T cell receptor beta chains drawn from one sample of a study of OX40 agonist ivuxolimab in advanced cancers. Clones were sequenced by immunoSEQ multiplex PCR, and TCRdb holds only the in-frame ones, with some missing. This table has about 80,000 clones, roughly 84% appearing once. This material consisted of CD4+ or CD8+ T cells sorted from blood, taken in a trial of the OX40 agonist ivuxolimab. The origin of the receptors is an adult with an advanced solid tumor such as melanoma, head and neck, liver or kidney cancer. Both conserved end residues are part of each CDR3. Fields, in order: J gene, clone size, CDR3 length, D gene, V gene, CDR3 DNA, CDR3 protein. D genes are given only for firm matches. Some rows mark clone size as missing; the rest say once, few, many or name a class of expanded clone.

J: TRBJ2-3
size: once
length: 14
D: .
V: TRBV15
DNA: TGTGCCACCAGCGCCGGGACCCCTACAGATACGCAGTATTTT
CDR3: CATSAGTPTDTQYF

J: TRBJ2-1
size: .
length: 14
D: TRBD1
V: TRBV5-1
DNA: TGCGCCAGCAACCGGGACAGGGATTACAATGAGCAGTTCTTC
CDR3: CASNRDRDYNEQFF

J: TRBJ2-5
size: .
length: 15
D: TRBD1
V: TRBV5-4
DNA: TGTGCCAGCAGCTCAGGACAGGGACGGCAAGAGACCCAGTACTTC
CDR3: CASSSGQGRQETQYF

J: TRBJ2-5
size: .
length: 16
D: TRBD2
V: TRBV7-9
DNA: TGTGCCAGCAGCCTTCGGACTAGCGGGACCCAAGAGACCCAGTACTTC
CDR3: CASSLRTSGTQETQYF

J: TRBJ1-6
size: .
length: 17
D: .
V: TRBV28
DNA: TGTGCCAGCAGTTTGAGCCCCCAAGGGACCGGGAATTCACCCCTCCACTTT
CDR3: CASSLSPQGTGNSPLHF

J: TRBJ2-7
size: .
length: 15
D: TRBD2
V: TRBV28
DNA: TGTGCCAGCAGTTTATACGGCGGGAGAGCCTACGAGCAGTACTTC
CDR3: CASSLYGGRAYEQYF

J: TRBJ2-5
size: .
length: 13
D: TRBD1
V: TRBV11-2
DNA: TGTGCCAGCAGCTTCACAGGGGGGGAGACCCAGTACTTC
CDR3: CASSFTGGETQYF

J: TRBJ2-3
size: .
length: 16
D: TRBD2
V: TRBV27
DNA: TGTGCCAGCAGTTCATCGACTAGCGGGAGTACAGATACGCAGTATTTT
CDR3: CASSSSTSGSTDTQYF

J: TRBJ2-1
size: .
length: 16
D: .
V: TRBV6-4
DNA: TGTGCCAGCAGCGAACTCGGACCAACCCCTGTGAATGAGCAGTTCTTC
CDR3: CASSELGPTPVNEQFF

J: TRBJ2-2
size: .
length: 13
D: .
V: TRBV9
DNA: TGTGCCAGCAGCGCCAGGCCCACCGGGGAGCTGTTTTTT
CDR3: CASSARPTGELFF

J: TRBJ2-3
size: .
length: 14
D: .
V: TRBV19
DNA: TGTGCCAGTAAGGTTTCGGGAGGCACAGATACGCAGTATTTT
CDR3: CASKVSGGTDTQYF

J: TRBJ1-1
size: .
length: 15
D: .
V: TRBV5-1
DNA: TGCGCCAGCAGCTTGGTGGGGGGCATGAACACTGAAGCTTTCTTT
CDR3: CASSLVGGMNTEAFF

J: TRBJ2-1
size: .
length: 13
D: .
V: TRBV7-2
DNA: TGTGCCAGCAGCTTAGCGCGGTGGAATGAGCAGTTCTTC
CDR3: CASSLARWNEQFF

J: TRBJ1-2
size: .
length: 18
D: .
V: TRBV19
DNA: TGTGCCAGTAGTATAGATCGCGGAGGGGAAGGATCTAACTATGGCTACACCTTC
CDR3: CASSIDRGGEGSNYGYTF

J: TRBJ1-1
size: .
length: 16
D: .
V: TRBV30
DNA: TGTGCCTGGAGTCCATATCGGGAGGGGGAGAACACTGAAGCTTTCTTT
CDR3: CAWSPYREGENTEAFF

J: TRBJ2-2
size: .
length: 12
D: .
V: TRBV6-5
DNA: TGTGCCAGCACCACGAACACCGGGGAGCTGTTTTTT
CDR3: CASTTNTGELFF

J: TRBJ2-3
size: .
length: 16
D: TRBD2
V: TRBV5-1
DNA: TGCGCCAGCAGCAAAGTGGGCGGGGGGAACACAGATACGCAGTATTTT
CDR3: CASSKVGGGNTDTQYF

J: TRBJ2-3
size: .
length: 14
D: .
V: TRBV7-8
DNA: TGTGCCAGCAGTTACCTATCGAGGACAGATACGCAGTATTTT
CDR3: CASSYLSRTDTQYF

J: TRBJ2-7
size: .
length: 14
D: .
V: TRBV11-2
DNA: TGTGCCAGCAGCTTAGATGTGGGAACCTACGAGCAGTACTTC
CDR3: CASSLDVGTYEQYF

J: TRBJ1-5
size: .
length: 15
D: .
V: TRBV19
DNA: TGTGCCAGTAGTCTCGGGGTTCGGGTCAATCAGCCCCAGCATTTT
CDR3: CASSLGVRVNQPQHF

J: TRBJ1-2
size: .
length: 14
D: TRBD1
V: TRBV2
DNA: TGTGCCAGCACCCTTGGGACAGGGGGCGATGGCTACACCTTC
CDR3: CASTLGTGGDGYTF

J: TRBJ2-5
size: .
length: 13
D: .
V: TRBV2
DNA: TGTGCCAGCAGTGAGGACCCCAGGGAGACCCAGTACTTC
CDR3: CASSEDPRETQYF

J: TRBJ1-1
size: once
length: 10
D: .
V: TRBV29-1
DNA: TGCAGCGCCGGGGGTTCTACAGCTTTCTTT
CDR3: CSAGGSTAFF

J: TRBJ2-7
size: .
length: 15
D: .
V: TRBV27
DNA: TGTGCCAGCAGTCCACGCCGGGATTACTCCTACGAGCAGTACTTC
CDR3: CASSPRRDYSYEQYF

J: TRBJ1-2
size: .
length: 13
D: .
V: TRBV27
DNA: TGTGCCAGCGTTTCCTGGGCCGCGGGTGGCTACACCTTC
CDR3: CASVSWAAGGYTF

J: TRBJ2-1
size: .
length: 15
D: TRBD2
V: TRBV25-1
DNA: TGTGCCAGCAGCCTAGCGGGGGGCTCCTACAATGAGCAGTTCTTC
CDR3: CASSLAGGSYNEQFF

J: TRBJ2-7
size: .
length: 15
D: TRBD2
V: TRBV7-2
DNA: TGTGCCAGCAGCTTAGTAAGGACTAGCGGCTACGAGCAGTACTTC
CDR3: CASSLVRTSGYEQYF

J: TRBJ2-5
size: .
length: 15
D: .
V: TRBV5-1
DNA: TGCGCCAGCAGCCAAGAAGACAGTTTCAGAGAGACCCAGTACTTC
CDR3: CASSQEDSFRETQYF

J: TRBJ2-6
size: .
length: 18
D: TRBD2
V: TRBV28
DNA: TGTGCCAGCAGTTTATATAGCGGGGGGCGCTCTGGGGCCAACGTCCTGACTTTC
CDR3: CASSLYSGGRSGANVLTF

J: TRBJ1-1
size: .
length: 15
D: .
V: TRBV6-5
DNA: TGTGCCAGCAGTTACTCTGGGGGAGTGAACACTGAAGCTTTCTTT
CDR3: CASSYSGGVNTEAFF

J: TRBJ1-1
size: .
length: 14
D: .
V: TRBV7-2
DNA: TGTGCCAGCAGCTTACTCCCGGGTAGATCTGAAGCTTTCTTT
CDR3: CASSLLPGRSEAFF

J: TRBJ2-3
size: once
length: 16
D: .
V: TRBV7-6
DNA: TGTGCCAGCAGCCCCGACGTGGGCAGGGGCCCAGATACGCAGTATTTT
CDR3: CASSPDVGRGPDTQYF

J: TRBJ1-1
size: .
length: 13
D: .
V: TRBV7-2
DNA: TGTGCCAGCAGCTTGGAACGCCTCACGGAAGCTTTCTTT
CDR3: CASSLERLTEAFF

J: TRBJ1-5
size: .
length: 14
D: .
V: TRBV6-1
DNA: TGTGCCAGCAGTGGGGGGCGCGGCAATCAGCCCCAGCATTTT
CDR3: CASSGGRGNQPQHF

J: TRBJ1-2
size: .
length: 13
D: .
V: TRBV6-5
DNA: TGTGCCAGCAGAGACACAGGGAACTATGGCTACACCTTC
CDR3: CASRDTGNYGYTF

J: TRBJ1-1
size: .
length: 13
D: .
V: TRBV27
DNA: TGTGCCAGCACATTAGCAGGGAACACTGAAGCTTTCTTT
CDR3: CASTLAGNTEAFF

J: TRBJ2-1
size: .
length: 16
D: .
V: TRBV12-5
DNA: TGTGCTAGTGGTTTTTATCAGGGTGTAACCTACAATGAGCAGTTCTTC
CDR3: CASGFYQGVTYNEQFF

J: TRBJ1-2
size: .
length: 15
D: TRBD1
V: TRBV19
DNA: TGTGCCAGTAGTCTCCCAAACCACAGGGGGAATGGCTACACCTTC
CDR3: CASSLPNHRGNGYTF

J: TRBJ2-3
size: .
length: 16
D: .
V: TRBV11-2
DNA: TGTGCCAGCAGCTTAGTGGGCAGGGCCACTACAGATACGCAGTATTTT
CDR3: CASSLVGRATTDTQYF

J: TRBJ1-6
size: .
length: 14
D: .
V: TRBV6-1
DNA: TGTGCCAGCTCTGAACGGGCGGGACCGGCGGCCCTCCACTTT
CDR3: CASSERAGPAALHF

J: TRBJ2-5
size: .
length: 13
D: .
V: TRBV10-3
DNA: TGTGCCATCAACCGGGACCCCGAAGAGACCCAGTACTTC
CDR3: CAINRDPEETQYF

J: TRBJ1-1
size: .
length: 17
D: .
V: TRBV18
DNA: TGTGCCAGCTCACCACCAACTACGGTTATCATGAACACTGAAGCTTTCTTT
CDR3: CASSPPTTVIMNTEAFF

J: TRBJ2-1
size: .
length: 14
D: .
V: TRBV11-2
DNA: TGTGCCAGCAGCTTAGACCTTAGCGTTAATGAGCAGTTCTTC
CDR3: CASSLDLSVNEQFF

J: TRBJ1-6
size: .
length: 14
D: .
V: TRBV18
DNA: TGTGCCAGCTCTCCTAACTCCTATAATTCACCCCTCCACTTT
CDR3: CASSPNSYNSPLHF

J: TRBJ1-1
size: .
length: 13
D: .
V: TRBV30
DNA: TGTGCCTGGAGTGGGCAGTTGAACACTGAAGCTTTCTTT
CDR3: CAWSGQLNTEAFF

J: TRBJ1-4
size: once
length: 15
D: TRBD1
V: TRBV19
DNA: TGTGCCAGTAGTGGACGACAGGGATCTCATGAAAAACTGTTTTTT
CDR3: CASSGRQGSHEKLFF

J: TRBJ2-5
size: .
length: 15
D: .
V: TRBV10-3
DNA: TGTGCCATCAGCCTTAGGACAAACGACCAAGAGACCCAGTACTTC
CDR3: CAISLRTNDQETQYF

J: TRBJ1-5
size: once
length: 14
D: .
V: TRBV6-5
DNA: TGTGCCAGCAGCGTGTCCCTGAGAGCCCAGCCCCAGCATTTT
CDR3: CASSVSLRAQPQHF

J: TRBJ1-6
size: .
length: 14
D: .
V: TRBV28
DNA: TGTGCCAGCGCACCAGATCCAAATTATTCACCCCTCCACTTT
CDR3: CASAPDPNYSPLHF

J: TRBJ1-1
size: .
length: 15
D: TRBD1
V: TRBV5-1
DNA: TGCGCCAGCAGCCTACAGACAGGGCCCAGTACTGAAGCTTTCTTT
CDR3: CASSLQTGPSTEAFF

J: TRBJ1-5
size: .
length: 11
D: .
V: TRBV2
DNA: TGTGCCAGCAGCCGGGATCAGCCCCAGCATTTT
CDR3: CASSRDQPQHF

J: TRBJ1-4
size: .
length: 14
D: .
V: TRBV5-1
DNA: TGCGCCAGCAGCTTGGAAGGGGGAAATGAAAAACTGTTTTTT
CDR3: CASSLEGGNEKLFF

J: TRBJ2-1
size: .
length: 14
D: .
V: TRBV19
DNA: TGTGCCAGTAGCGGGAGTGTCCTTTACAATGAGCAGTTCTTC
CDR3: CASSGSVLYNEQFF

J: TRBJ2-5
size: .
length: 14
D: TRBD1
V: TRBV7-9
DNA: TGTGCCAGCAGCCGCAGGGGGTCTCAAGAGACCCAGTACTTC
CDR3: CASSRRGSQETQYF

J: TRBJ2-5
size: .
length: 14
D: TRBD1
V: TRBV6-6
DNA: TGTGCCAGCAGTTACCCACAGGGGGCAGAGACCCAGTACTTC
CDR3: CASSYPQGAETQYF

J: TRBJ1-3
size: few
length: 16
D: TRBD1
V: TRBV9
DNA: TGTGCCAGCAGCGTAGAGTCAGGGGGCTCTGGAAACACCATATATTTT
CDR3: CASSVESGGSGNTIYF

J: TRBJ2-3
size: .
length: 13
D: .
V: TRBV7-2
DNA: TGTGCCAGCAGCTTCTGGGGCACAGATACGCAGTATTTT
CDR3: CASSFWGTDTQYF

J: TRBJ2-3
size: .
length: 14
D: TRBD2
V: TRBV11-2
DNA: TGTGCCAGCAGCGGTAGCGGGAGTATTGGGACGCAGTATTTT
CDR3: CASSGSGSIGTQYF

J: TRBJ2-1
size: .
length: 18
D: TRBD2
V: TRBV28
DNA: TGTGCCAGCAGTCTAGGGTGGGGGACTAGCGGGAGCAACAATGAGCAGTTCTTC
CDR3: CASSLGWGTSGSNNEQFF

J: TRBJ1-6
size: few
length: 11
D: .
V: TRBV20-1
DNA: TGCAGTGCAGGACCGAATTCACCCCTCCACTTT
CDR3: CSAGPNSPLHF